The T cell receptor (beta chain) described here comes from a study of regulatory T cells in long-lasting Graves disease. Study information: Persistence in Graves' disease denoted antithyroid drug use beyond 5 years alongside positive TSH receptor antibodies. Findings of the study overall: Favoring TRBV28, TRBJ1-2 and TRBJ2-5 was a feature seen in persistent disease.

This CDR3 contains 18 residues. Trimming shortened V by 2 bases and J by 0 bases, and 19 bases separated the two germline ends. Arm-PCR of CDR3 regions and iRepertoire HTBI primers were the basis on which TCR beta libraries were built. TCRdb used MiXCR to reprocess the multiplex PCR reads, holding one entry per CDR3 protein. The top ten clones hold roughly 30% of a sample with fewer than 450,000 distinct CDR3 sequences, about a quarter of them seen once. This clonotype occurred many times. Its antigen remains unknown. Time point here: persistent/refractory GD, antithyroid drugs over 5 years with positive TRAb. Making the TCR library involved RNA that had been extracted from PBMCs. The collection involved drawing around 10 milliliters of peripheral blood into EDTA tubes.

The receptor was derived from a female donor with Graves disease. V and J are TRBV12-3 or TRBV12-4 and TRBJ1-1; maybe TRBD1 (5 bases). The sequencing here drew on peripheral blood mononuclear cells (PBMCs), taken when the disease was refractory, from a patient treated with antithyroid drugs. Here the CDR3 reads CASSLTVGTDDMNTEAFF. In nucleotides, the CDR3 is TGTGCCAGCAGTTTAACTGTGGGGACGGACGACATGAACACTGAAGCTTTCTTT.